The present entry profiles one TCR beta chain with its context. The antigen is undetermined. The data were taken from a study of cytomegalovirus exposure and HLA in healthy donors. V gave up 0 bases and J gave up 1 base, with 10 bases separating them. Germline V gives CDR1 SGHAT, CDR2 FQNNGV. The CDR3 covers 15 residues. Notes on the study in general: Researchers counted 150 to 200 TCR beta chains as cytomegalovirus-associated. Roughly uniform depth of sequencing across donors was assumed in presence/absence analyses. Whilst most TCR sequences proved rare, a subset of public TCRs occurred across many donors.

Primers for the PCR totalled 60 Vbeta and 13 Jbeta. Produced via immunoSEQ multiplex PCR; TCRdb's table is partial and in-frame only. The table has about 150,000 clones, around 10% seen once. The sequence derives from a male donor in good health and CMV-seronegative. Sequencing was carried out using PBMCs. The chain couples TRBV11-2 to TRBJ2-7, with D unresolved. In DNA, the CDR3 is TGTGCCAGCAGCTTAGATCTTAAGACATCCTACGAGCAGTACTTC. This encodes CASSLDLKTSYEQYF.